This passage covers 17 T cell receptor beta chains from one sample sequenced in a study of neurological immune-mediated disorders. TCRdb fed the 5' RACE reads into MiXCR, producing one record per CDR3 protein. The sample has more than 75,000 distinct CDR3 sequences, 3% to 4% seen once. Material: PBMCs. These receptors were obtained from a woman aged 45 to 65 with multiple sclerosis.

This clonotype was seen repeatedly, ten times or more. The chain is built from TRBV28 and TRBJ1-5; D unresolved. The CDR3 is 12 residues long. The germline V gene has CDR1 MDHEN and CDR2 SYDVKM. Trimming shortened V by 5 bases and J by 4 bases, and 6 bases separated the two germline ends. CDR3 in amino acids: CASSIGNQPQHF. The CDR3 DNA sequence: TGTGCCAGCAGTATAGGGAATCAGCCCCAGCATTTT.

This clonotype has ten or more counts. This rearrangement joins TRBV20-1 to TRBJ1-6; TRBD1 might be the D (6 bases). Trimming cost V 4 bases and J 3 bases, with 10 bases left between them. Germline CDR1 DFQATT, CDR2 SNEGSKA (reference sequence). There are 14 residues in the CDR3. The CDR3 reads CSATGAIYNSPLHF. CDR3 bases: TGCAGTGCTACAGGGGCCATCTATAATTCACCCCTCCACTTT.

This clonotype was counted ten times or more. The chain recombines TRBV5-5 with TRBJ1-1, with 9 nucleotides matching TRBD1. The CDR3 totals 16 residues. The V gene end was trimmed by 4 bases and the J gene end by 0 bases; junction bases not matched to a gene: 7. The germline CDR1 and CDR2 sequences are SGHKS and YYEKEE (reference sequence). The DNA of the CDR3 is TGTGCCAGCAGCCCGACCGGACAGGGGATGAACACTGAAGCTTTCTTT. Residues: CASSPTGQGMNTEAFF.

This clonotype was observed at least ten times. The rearrangement uses TRBV9 and TRBJ2-5; D possibly corresponds to TRBD1 (6 bases). Germline-derived CDR1 and CDR2 are SGDLS and YYNGEE. V lost 4 bases, J lost 6 bases, and 13 bases lay in between. The CDR3 is made up of 13 amino acids. The CDR3 is CASSSSGAKTQYF. The CDR3 bases are TGTGCCAGCAGCTCGTCAGGGGCGAAGACCCAGTACTTC.

This clonotype was observed at least ten times. V gene TRBV7-6 combines with J gene TRBJ1-5; 12 bases match TRBD1. V was pared by 5 bases and J by 6 bases, with 5 bases of the junction left unmatched. Germline V lookup: CDR1 SGHVS, CDR2 FNYEAQ. This CDR3 comprises 15 residues. The DNA of the CDR3 is TGTGCCAGCAGCCGGGACAGGGGGCTACGTCAGCCCCAGCATTTT. This translates into CASSRDRGLRQPQHF.

There are many counts of this clonotype. The chain uses TRBV5-1 and TRBJ2-5; 7 bases match TRBD2. The CDR3 is 13 amino acids. The V gene's germline CDR1 is SGHRS and CDR2 YFSETQ. With 3 bases clipped from V and 9 bases from J, the junction kept 8 bases outside the gene matches. The CDR3 here is CASSWDYPSPQYF. In DNA, the CDR3 is TGCGCCAGCAGCTGGGACTACCCGAGTCCCCAGTACTTC.

This clonotype was seen repeatedly, ten times or more. This CDR3 is CASSPGLLGEAFF. DNA of the CDR3: TGTGCCAGCAGCCCGGGCCTTTTAGGTGAAGCTTTCTTT. The chain employs TRBV7-2 and TRBJ1-1; D not resolved. With 5 bases removed from V and 7 bases from J, the gap between germline ends came to 14 bases. Germline CDR1 SGHTA, CDR2 FQGNSA. The CDR3 sequence is 13 residues long. The whole variable domain, remainder taken from reference TRBV7-2 and TRBJ1-1, is GAGVSQSPSNKVTEKGKDVELRCDPISGHTALYWYRQSLGQGLEFLIYFQGNSAPDKSGLPSDRFSAERTGGSVSTLTIQRTQQEDSAVYLCASSPGLLGEAFFGQGTRLTVV.

This clonotype was seen repeatedly, ten times or more. This chain joins TRBV10-3 and TRBJ1-5; 10 bases fit TRBD1. The CDR3 runs 15 residues. The V segment lost 6 bases and the J segment 4 bases; nucleotides outside the gene matches: 6. Germline CDR1 is ENHRY and CDR2 is SYGVKD. The CDR3 nucleotides are TGTGCCATCAGGGAGACAGGGGGCGAGAATCAGCCCCAGCATTTT. Encoded protein: CAIRETGGENQPQHF.

This clonotype was seen ten or more times. The rearrangement joins TRBV12-3 or TRBV12-4 to TRBJ1-1; 7 positions match TRBD1. The CDR3 has 15 amino acids. With V trimmed by 3 bases and J by 4 bases, 8 bases remained unmatched. CDR3 region: CASSFFLAGGTEAFF. CDR3 sequence (DNA): TGTGCCAGCAGTTTCTTCTTGGCAGGGGGCACTGAAGCTTTCTTT.

The sample holds many counts of this clonotype. The chain carries TRBV27 and TRBJ2-7; tentatively, D is TRBD2 (6 bases). This CDR3 has 17 amino acids. V gave up 5 bases and J gave up 0 bases, with 20 bases separating them. Per the germline V gene, CDR1 is MNHEY and CDR2 is SMNVEV (reference sequence). The CDR3 DNA reads TGTGCCAGCAGTGCGTCCGGGGGACCGATCAGCTCCTACGAGCAGTACTTC. Translation: CASSASGGPISSYEQYF.

On this clonotype itself: One junction end does not reproduce the germline sequence, and a read error may be involved. V gene TRBV7-7 combines with J gene TRBJ2-2, with TRBD1 identical over 11 bases. This CDR3 region has 15 residues. Germline V gene lookup returns CDR1 SSHAT and CDR2 FNYEAQ (reference sequence). The CDR3 DNA reads TGTGCTAGCAGCTTAGGACAGGGGGCGGTCGGGGAGCTGTTTTTT. Its protein product is CASSLGQGAVGELFF.

There are many counts of this clonotype. The rearrangement joins TRBV20-1 to TRBJ2-7; D might be TRBD1 or TRBD2, each matching 5 bases. This CDR3 is 14 amino acids long. Looked up from germline, CDR1 is DFQATT and CDR2 is SNEGSKA (reference sequence). V dropped 3 bases and J dropped 9 bases, with 21 bases sitting between them. CDR3 DNA: TGCAGTGCTAGGGGGGTATTAGGATCGGAAGGGCAGTACTTC. Protein product: CSARGVLGSEGQYF.

This clonotype was seen many times. The rearrangement joins TRBV2 to TRBJ1-3; D might be TRBD1 (5 bases). With 5 bases removed from V and 0 bases from J, the gap between germline ends came to 17 bases. Germline lookup yields CDR1 SNHLY and CDR2 FYNNEI. CDR3 length equals 17 residues. CDR3 coding DNA: TGTGCCAGCAGTCAGCAGTCGGGACGGAGCTCTGGAAACACCATATATTTT. This codes for CASSQQSGRSSGNTIYF.

The table lists this clonotype with many counts. The chain joins TRBV5-1 to TRBJ2-7, with 10 bases that match TRBD2. The CDR3 totals 16 residues. Germline CDR1 and CDR2: SGHRS and YFSETQ. The ends lost 1 base at V and 2 bases at J; junction bases unmatched: 6. In nucleotides, the CDR3 is TGCGCCAGCAGCTTGACCGGGACTAGCGAACCCTACGAGCAGTACTTC. It specifies CASSLTGTSEPYEQYF.

The chain combines TRBV6-2 or TRBV6-3 with TRBJ2-3; D remains unclear. The CDR3 loop spans 15 amino acids. Looked up from germline, CDR1 is MNHEY and CDR2 is SVGEGT. With 0 bases removed from V and 0 bases from J, the gap between germline ends came to 7 bases. CDR3 DNA sequence: TGTGCCAGCAGTTACTCGCCCAGCAGCACAGATACGCAGTATTTT. It codes for CASSYSPSSTDTQYF.

In this sample, this clonotype turned up many times. The rearrangement links TRBV7-9 to TRBJ2-1; tentatively, D is TRBD2 (6 bases). Germline values: CDR1 SEHNR, CDR2 FQNEAQ (reference sequence). The V and J ends lost 5 bases and 1 base respectively, with 12 bases between them. The CDR3 has 15 residues. CDR3 DNA: TGTGCCAGCAGCCCGGGGGAACCTTCCTACAATGAGCAGTTCTTC. It encodes CASSPGEPSYNEQFF.

This clonotype was observed a handful of times. A much larger clonotype is one base distant, so this may be a read error. The gene calls are TRBV5-1 and TRBJ2-7; perhaps TRBD1 as D (6 bases). Germline V gives CDR1 SGHRS, CDR2 YFSETQ. This CDR3 is 15 amino acids long. V was clipped by 5 bases and J by 1 base, with 16 bases between them. The CDR3 region is CASSLRGIASYEQYF. CDR3 nucleotides: TGCGCCAGCAGTTTAAGGGGGATAGCGTCCTACGAGCAGTACTTC.